This TCR beta chain was obtained from a study of Ad26.COV2.S vaccination and SARS-CoV-2 variants. The sample's treatment: over 15 received Ad26.COV2.S at low or high dose, single or two shots; 5 received placebo; per-sample allocation not given. Vaccine and placebo recipients were sampled on day 63 after the first injection. A remark on this clone: The antigen is not known.

The CDR3 is 14 amino acids. Germline CDR1 LGHNA, CDR2 YSLEER. The germline V and J ends were trimmed by 5 bases and 2 bases, with 10 bases remaining between them. Findings of the study overall: Using TCR breadth and depth analyses may have led to underestimated total T cell responses.

The protocol was immunoSEQ multiplex PCR, while the TCRdb copy is restricted to in-frame clones and leaves out a portion. The data hold about 480,000 clones, with roughly 85% observed a single time. The clonotype was recovered from a person between 18 and 65 years old who received the Ad26.COV2.S COVID-19 vaccine or a placebo. Sequencing used peripheral blood, obtained in a trial of Ad26.COV2.S vaccine versus placebo. The chain combines TRBV4-3 with TRBJ2-1; no clear D gene. CDR3 residues: CASSSPSPYNEQFF. CDR3 nucleotides: TGCGCCAGCAGCTCACCCTCTCCCTACAATGAGCAGTTCTTC.